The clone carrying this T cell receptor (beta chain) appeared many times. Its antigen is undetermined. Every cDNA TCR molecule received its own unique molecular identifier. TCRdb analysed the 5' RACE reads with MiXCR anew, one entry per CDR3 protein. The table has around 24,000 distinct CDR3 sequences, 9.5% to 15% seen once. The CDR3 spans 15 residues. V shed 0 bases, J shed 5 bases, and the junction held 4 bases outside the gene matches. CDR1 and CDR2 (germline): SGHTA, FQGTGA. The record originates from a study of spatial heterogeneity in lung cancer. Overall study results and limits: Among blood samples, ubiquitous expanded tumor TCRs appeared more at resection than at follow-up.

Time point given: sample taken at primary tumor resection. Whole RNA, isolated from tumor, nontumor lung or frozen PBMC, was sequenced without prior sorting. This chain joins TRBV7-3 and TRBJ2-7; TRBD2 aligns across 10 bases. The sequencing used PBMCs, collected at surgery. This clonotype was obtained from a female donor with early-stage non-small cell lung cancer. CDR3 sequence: CASSLTPSGSDEQYF. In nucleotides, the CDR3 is TGTGCCAGCAGCTTAACGCCTAGCGGGAGCGACGAGCAGTACTTC.